This is a list of T cell receptor beta chains from one sample in a study of vaccination and CD4 T cells after COVID-19. TCRdb reprocessed the PCR reads via MiXCR and lists one record per CDR3 protein. The sample records under 20,000 distinct CDR3 sequences, 70% being singletons. These receptors have no identified antigens. The sequenced sample was CD4+ T cells from blood, cultured in vitro. Receptors originate from a human donor who had recovered from COVID-19. Both conserved end residues are part of each CDR3. The D gene is left open where the match is weak. Where a row states a size, it is once, few, many or the class of an expanded clone; other rows omit it.

>TRBJ2-1|TRBD1|NA|TRBV12-3/TRBV12-4
TGTGCCAGCAGCGGGAGACAGGGGGCTAGGTACAATGAGCAGTTCTTC
CASSGRQGARYNEQFF
>TRBJ1-6|TRBD1|NA|TRBV7-6
TGTGCCAGCAGCTTAGAGGGACAGGGAGGGTCACCCCTCCACTTT
CASSLEGQGGSPLHF
>TRBJ1-4|NA|NA|TRBV7-9
TGTGCCAGCAGCTTAGGGGCGGCCACCGGGATAACTAATGAAAAACTGTTTTTT
CASSLGAATGITNEKLFF
>TRBJ2-1|TRBD2|NA|TRBV20-1
TGCAGTGCCCCGTTAAGGCGGACTAGAATCGTTGAGCAGTTCTTC
CSAPLRRTRIVEQFF
>TRBJ2-7|NA|NA|TRBV20-1
TGCAGTGCTAGGGGGGCAGCGGCGACCTACGAGCAGTACTTC
CSARGAAATYEQYF
>TRBJ2-7|NA|once|TRBV28
TGTGCCAGCAGTTTATGCAGTAGGGTACGTTGCAACTACGAGCAGTACTTC
CASSLCSRVRCNYEQYF
>TRBJ1-3|TRBD1|few|TRBV7-2
TGTGCCAGCAGACCATGGACAGGGGCCTCTGGAAACACCATATATTTT
CASRPWTGASGNTIYF
>TRBJ2-5|TRBD2|NA|TRBV20-1
TGCAGTGCTAGACAGACTAGCGGGGGGAGAGGAGAGACCCAGTACTTC
CSARQTSGGRGETQYF
>TRBJ2-5|TRBD1|once|TRBV24-1
TGTGCCACCAGTGCCCTCGGGACAGGGACGGTTGAGACCCAGTACTTC
CATSALGTGTVETQYF
>TRBJ1-1|NA|NA|TRBV28
TGTGCCAGCAGTTTCGGTGATAGGCAAGCGAACACTGAAGCTTTCTTT
CASSFGDRQANTEAFF
>TRBJ2-7|NA|once|TRBV7-2
TGTGCCAGCAGCTTAAAAGGGACCACCTACGAGCAGTACTTC
CASSLKGTTYEQYF
>TRBJ2-1|NA|NA|TRBV24-1
TGTGCCACCAGTGAACAGAAACCCAATGCATACAATGAGCAGTTCTTC
CATSEQKPNAYNEQFF
>TRBJ1-1|NA|NA|TRBV20-1
TGCAGTGCTTTGGGGACATTGGGCACTGAAGCTTTCTTT
CSALGTLGTEAFF
>TRBJ2-5|NA|NA|TRBV27
TGTGCCAGCAGTTTTTGTGGTTCGGGGACCCAGTACTTC
CASSFCGSGTQYF
>TRBJ1-1|TRBD1|few|TRBV19
TGTGCCAGTAGTCCCCGACAGGGGACCACTGAAGCTTTCTTT
CASSPRQGTTEAFF
>TRBJ1-5|NA|few|TRBV15
TGTGCCACCAGCAGGGAATTACAGGGAAAGGGCAATCAGCCCCAGCATTTT
CATSRELQGKGNQPQHF
>TRBJ2-5|NA|NA|TRBV24-1
TGTGCCACCAGTGACCACCGGGCCCTCCAGTACTTC
CATSDHRALQYF
>TRBJ2-7|NA|NA|TRBV7-3
TGTGCCAGCAGCTCCGACTCCGGCGAGCAGTACTTC
CASSSDSGEQYF
>TRBJ1-6|TRBD1|once|TRBV27
TGTGCCAGCAGTTTGTACATAGGTAGCGGGGACAGGTACTTACGACCCCTCCACTTT
CASSLYIGSGDRYLRPLHF
>TRBJ1-2|NA|NA|TRBV30
TGTGCTGGAGCGGGAGTCTCCCTTTGGAATGGCTACACCTTC
CAGAGVSLWNGYTF
>TRBJ1-2|NA|NA|TRBV6-1
TGTGCCAGCAGGAGGGGACATGCTAGCTATGGCTACACCTTC
CASRRGHASYGYTF
>TRBJ2-2|TRBD2|NA|TRBV28
TGTGCCAGCAGTTCGGCAACTAGCGGGAGCCCCGGGGAGCTGTTTTTT
CASSSATSGSPGELFF
>TRBJ2-3|NA|NA|TRBV19
TGTGCCAGTAGAGACAGGAGGAAGGATACGCAGTATTTT
CASRDRRKDTQYF
>TRBJ2-3|NA|NA|TRBV6-5
TGTGCCAGCAGTTACTATCGACAACTCAGCACAGATACGCAGTATTTT
CASSYYRQLSTDTQYF
>TRBJ2-7|NA|NA|TRBV6-5
TGTGCCAGCAGTTACAGACTCCTCCTGGGCAGCGAGCAGTACTTC
CASSYRLLLGSEQYF
>TRBJ2-2|NA|NA|TRBV19
TGTGCCAGTTGGTCGGGCCAGAAGAACACCGGGGAGCTGTTTTTT
CASWSGQKNTGELFF
>TRBJ1-3|NA|NA|TRBV6-5
TGTGCCAGCAGTTACTCGATTGCCGGGGCAGGTAGAAACACCATATATTTT
CASSYSIAGAGRNTIYF
>TRBJ1-2|NA|once|TRBV6-2/TRBV6-3
TGTGCCAGCAGTTACGAGACAGCCAACTATGGCTACACCTTC
CASSYETANYGYTF
>TRBJ1-2|NA|few|TRBV6-2/TRBV6-3
TGTGCCAGCAGAGGGACGGCCGCTAACTATGGCTACACCTTC
CASRGTAANYGYTF
>TRBJ1-5|TRBD1|NA|TRBV19
TGTGCCAGTAGTATCCTCGGGACAGGTGGAAGCAATCAGCCCCAGCATTTT
CASSILGTGGSNQPQHF
>TRBJ2-2|NA|NA|TRBV28
TGTGCCAGCTCCCTGGGGGGGACACCGAACACCGGGGAGCTGTTTTTT
CASSLGGTPNTGELFF
>TRBJ2-5|NA|NA|TRBV7-7
TGTGCCAGCAGCTTTGGGGGGCGGGAGACCCAGTACTTC
CASSFGGRETQYF
>TRBJ2-7|NA|NA|TRBV7-2
TGTGCCAGCAGCTTATATGAAGCCCGGGGTCGCGGGAACCTCGAGCAGTACTTC
CASSLYEARGRGNLEQYF
>TRBJ1-4|NA|NA|TRBV19
TGTGCCAGTAGTAACACCGCCGGGACCGTCAATGAAAAACTGTTTTTT
CASSNTAGTVNEKLFF
>TRBJ1-5|TRBD1|NA|TRBV30
TGTGCCTGCTCGACAGGGTGGAATCAGCCCCAGCATTTT
CACSTGWNQPQHF
>TRBJ1-4|NA|NA|TRBV12-3/TRBV12-4
TGTGCCAGCAGTTTCGATGCGGAAAAACTGTTTTTT
CASSFDAEKLFF
>TRBJ2-3|NA|once|TRBV25-1
TGTGCCAGCAGTGAATATAGGTCCACCCGAGGGCCGTCGCATACGCAGTATTTT
CASSEYRSTRGPSHTQYF
>TRBJ2-7|NA|NA|TRBV6-5
TGTGCCAGCAGTTACTTACGAAAAACGCCCTACGAGCAGTACTTC
CASSYLRKTPYEQYF
>TRBJ2-7|NA|once|TRBV7-2
TGTGCCAGCAGCCGAATAAGCTCCTACGAGCAGTACTTC
CASSRISSYEQYF
>TRBJ1-2|NA|NA|TRBV7-8
TGTGCCAGCAGTCCAAATGCCGCCGAGCCCCGTGGCTACACCTTC
CASSPNAAEPRGYTF
>TRBJ2-3|NA|NA|TRBV28
TGTGCCAGCAGTTTCTCCATTAGAGATACGCAGTATTTT
CASSFSIRDTQYF
>TRBJ1-5|TRBD1|NA|TRBV28
TGTGCCAGCAGTCGACAGGGTTGGCGCAATCAGCCCCAGCATTTT
CASSRQGWRNQPQHF
>TRBJ1-6|TRBD1|NA|TRBV15
TGTGCCACCAGCCCTATTAATATACAGGGGCCCAATAAACCCCTCCACTTT
CATSPINIQGPNKPLHF
>TRBJ1-1|TRBD1|NA|TRBV5-4
TGTGCCAGCAGCTTGGGGGGGGACAGAGGGAACACTGAAGCTTTCTTT
CASSLGGDRGNTEAFF
>TRBJ1-5|NA|few|TRBV20-1
TGCAGTGCTTCGATAGGGGACAATAGATTTAGCAATCAGCCCCAGCATTTT
CSASIGDNRFSNQPQHF
>TRBJ2-4|NA|NA|TRBV28
TGTGCCAGCAGTTCCCCCGGGGAGAACATTCAGTACTTC
CASSSPGENIQYF
>TRBJ1-1|NA|once|TRBV7-6
TGTGCCAGCAGCTTACGTCGGGACACTGAAGCTTTCTTT
CASSLRRDTEAFF
>TRBJ1-5|NA|few|TRBV6-1
TGTGCCAGCAGTCTCCGGGGCGGAAAAAGCAATCAGCCCCAGCATTTT
CASSLRGGKSNQPQHF
>TRBJ1-1|NA|NA|TRBV28
TGTGCCAGCAGGACCCAGGGACGGACTGAAGCTTTCTTT
CASRTQGRTEAFF
>TRBJ1-2|TRBD1|few|TRBV7-9
TGTGCCAGCAGCAGCACAGGGGGAGTCTATGGCTACACCTTC
CASSSTGGVYGYTF
>TRBJ1-5|NA|NA|TRBV7-2
TGTGCCAGCAGCTTAGGAGGTAGTCGCAATCAGCCCCAGCATTTT
CASSLGGSRNQPQHF
>TRBJ2-3|NA|NA|TRBV7-3
TGTGCCAGCAGCTTTTCTGGACGGGAGTATCCCGCAGATACGCAGTATTTT
CASSFSGREYPADTQYF
>TRBJ2-5|NA|NA|TRBV7-2
TGTGCCAGCAGCTTAACGACGGAGACCCAGTACTTC
CASSLTTETQYF
>TRBJ2-2|TRBD2|few|TRBV20-1
TGCAGTGCCCCGGGAGCGGGAGTCTCCGGGGAGCTGTTTTTT
CSAPGAGVSGELFF
>TRBJ1-5|TRBD1|few|TRBV20-1
TGCAGTGCTAGAGATTTGGACAGGGGCTTTCTCCCCAATCAGCCCCAGCATTTT
CSARDLDRGFLPNQPQHF
>TRBJ1-1|TRBD1|NA|TRBV29-1
TGCAGCGTCAGACAGGGGGCCTCGAACACTGAAGCTTTCTTT
CSVRQGASNTEAFF
>TRBJ1-2|NA|NA|TRBV20-1
TGCAGTGCTCACCGACAGTTACTAACCTATGGCTACACCTTC
CSAHRQLLTYGYTF
>TRBJ1-2|NA|NA|TRBV20-1
TGCAGTGCTAGAGAGAGCAGGGGTTTCACTTATGGCTACACCTTC
CSARESRGFTYGYTF
>TRBJ1-5|NA|few|TRBV6-1
TGTGCCAGCAGTGAAAGTGGGGGGGACAATCAGCCCCAGCATTTT
CASSESGGDNQPQHF